The 10 T cell receptor beta chains reported below all come from one sample, sequenced in a study of blood T cell repertoires in COVID-19. Sequenced by immunoSEQ multiplex PCR; TCRdb stores in-frame clones only, minus some. The profile shows fewer than 150,000 clones, around 86% of them singletons. The source material was peripheral blood. These receptors came from a human donor in a cohort sampled during active COVID-19.

This chain uses TRBV7-2 with TRBJ2-3; 11 bases fit TRBD2. The V gene's germline CDR1 is SGHTA and CDR2 FQGNSA. CDR3 length: 18 residues. Trimming cost V 1 base and J 4 bases; bases outside gene matches: 10. For the CDR3, the DNA is TGTGCCAGCAGCTTAGTGCTAGCGGGGGGTGCCATTCCAGATACGCAGTATTTT. This codes for CASSLVLAGGAIPDTQYF.

This clone was counted once. The J gene is TRBJ2-5, the V gene TRBV12-3 or TRBV12-4, with no clear D. CDR3 length: 13 amino acids. V lost 6 bases and J lost 5, with 13 bases in between. The CDR3 loop reads CASSRSVFETQYF. CDR3 nucleotides: TGTGCCAGCAGCCGCTCAGTTTTTGAGACCCAGTACTTC.

The rearrangement links TRBV14 to TRBJ2-2; 10 bases agree with TRBD2. The CDR3 contains 18 residues. Germline values: CDR1 SGHDN, CDR2 FVKESK. J gave up 8 bases and V 0 bases, and 12 bases lay outside the gene matches. CDR3 loop: CASSQESRLAGVTGELFF. CDR3 nucleotides: TGTGCCAGCAGCCAAGAATCGAGGCTAGCGGGAGTAACGGGGGAGCTGTTTTTT.

This clone was observed a single time. This rearrangement joins TRBV5-1 to TRBJ1-6, with D perhaps matching TRBD1 (5 bases). The V gene lost 0 bases and the J gene lost 7 bases, with 11 bases spanning the gap. The CDR3 covers 15 residues. CDR1 is SGHRS and CDR2 is YFSETQ in the germline V gene. The CDR3 region is CASSLDRTLNSPLHF. As DNA, the CDR3 is TGCGCCAGCAGCTTGGACAGGACACTAAATTCACCCCTCCACTTT.

This clone has only one observation. J is TRBJ2-5 and V is TRBV19; D possibly corresponds to TRBD2 (6 bases). Trimming took 3 bases from V and 5 from J, leaving 16 bases between them. This CDR3 spans 15 amino acids. Per germline, CDR1 LNHDA and CDR2 SQIVND (reference sequence). The CDR3 sequence: CASSIGTGGLETQYF. In DNA, the CDR3 is TGTGCCAGTAGTATCGGGACTGGGGGGTTGGAGACCCAGTACTTC.

About this clone itself: One end of the junction varies from germline; a read error may be responsible. The V gene is TRBV5-1, the J gene TRBJ2-1; 11 bases agree with TRBD2. The CDR3 runs to 17 residues. Germline V gene data show CDR1 as SGHRS and CDR2 as YFSETQ. The CDR3 sequence is CASTLGTSGSFYNEQFF. The CDR3, as DNA: TGCGCCAGCACCTTGGGAACTAGCGGGAGTTTCTACAATGAGCAGTTCTTC.

The chain couples TRBV6-1 to TRBJ2-3; 12 nucleotides agree with TRBD2. Germline V gene data show CDR1 as MNHNS and CDR2 as SASEGT. V lost 2 bases to trimming and J lost 4 bases; unmatched junction nucleotides: 1. There are 15 residues in the CDR3. The CDR3 here is CASSELAGGPDTQYF. For the CDR3, the DNA is TGTGCCAGCAGTGAACTAGCGGGGGGGCCAGATACGCAGTATTTT.

J is TRBJ2-3 and V is TRBV5-4, with 8 bases fitting TRBD1. CDR3 length equals 15 residues. With 2 bases clipped from V and 1 base from J, the junction kept 3 bases outside the gene matches. Germline loops: CDR1 SGHNT, CDR2 YYREEE (reference sequence). The CDR3 sequence: CASSLGQGGTDTQYF. The DNA of the CDR3 is TGTGCCAGCAGCTTAGGACAGGGCGGCACAGATACGCAGTATTTT.

This rearrangement joins TRBV3-1 (or the pseudogene TRBV3-2) to TRBJ2-1; 9 bases agree with TRBD2. In germline, CDR1 is LGHDT, CDR2 YNNKEL (reference sequence). Trimming cost V 4 bases and J 5 bases; bases outside gene matches: 3. The CDR3 extends over 14 amino acids. The CDR3 DNA follows: TGTGCCAGCAGCCGGGTAGCGGGGGACAATGAGCAGTTCTTC. As protein: CASSRVAGDNEQFF.

In its sample, this clone was seen once. The V call is TRBV28, the J call TRBJ1-2, with D tentatively TRBD1 (5 bases). V dropped 5 bases and J dropped 4 bases, with 14 bases sitting between them. The germline V gene has CDR1 MDHEN and CDR2 SYDVKM. CDR3 length: 14 residues. CDR3 in DNA: TGTGCCAGCAGTGCCGCCGACAGCTTCTATGGCTACACCTTC. It encodes CASSAADSFYGYTF.